This T cell receptor beta chain is from a study of cytomegalovirus exposure and HLA in healthy donors (dated by TCRdb to about 2017). Some background on the complete study: According to an earlier analysis of several hundred of the donors, 150 million to 200 million T cells yielded 95 million to 140 million unique TCR beta sequences and about 300 Gb of sequence data. An early release covering roughly 640 HLA-typed donors comprised approximately 300 gigabases of sequencing data and roughly 85 million unique TCR sequences. Of the 300 to 500 genotyped donors, approximately 81% were placed in the genetic ancestry cluster associated with self-reported Caucasian donors. The study aimed to test whether cataloging public T cell receptors could reveal signatures of past pathogen exposure. The study profiled the T cell repertoires of hundreds of subjects by immunosequencing and related them to cytomegalovirus serostatus. Along with the roughly 700-subject first cohort, a separate validation cohort of over a hundred different subjects was used. The study combined high-throughput TCR immunosequencing, statistical association of individual TCRs with disease status, and machine learning to predict cytomegalovirus infection status. A later analysis re-analyzed previously published TCR beta repertoires from 660 or so donors and added high-resolution HLA genotyping to study TCR occurrence patterns. In the later analysis, no new phenotypic data were used to find candidate immune exposures; instead, reliance was placed on TCR beta sequences and their occurrence across donors. An earlier analysis of fewer than 750 of the donors used high-throughput TCR beta sequencing to judge whether each TCR beta V gene segment behaved as functional or pseudogenic. Donor age, sex, ethnicity and CMV serostatus were compiled together with the repertoire data. In a later genetic analysis, genome-wide SNP genotypes for about 65% of the roughly 670 donors were used, and that subset was treated as a discovery cohort. Every repertoire in the discovery cohort had been generated on one and the same sequencing platform. Both class I and class II loci were covered by HLA typing, at four-digit resolution. The number of donors typed differed by locus, with 629-630 for A, B, C, DRB1 and DQB1, roughly 520 for DQA1, 600 to 610 for DPA1, and 400 to 490 for DPB1. About five DR-DQ haplotypes were treated as single units for association and clustering because of strong linkage in the cohort. Across 398 genotyped donors of the cohort, an average of roughly 250,000 unique TCR beta nucleotide sequences per donor were sequenced, and 15% to 20% of those sequences were non-productive.

The cohort was made up of 500 to 850 healthy bone marrow donors. At the time of sampling, every cohort member was nominally healthy, though immune exposures that went unrecorded were likely present. The donor tested CMV seronegative, placing the donor among the 300 to 450 seronegative members of the cohort. Each donor provided a peripheral blood sample, and peripheral blood mononuclear cells were used for TCR beta sequencing. The Qiagen DNeasy Blood Extraction Kit was used to extract genomic DNA from the blood cell samples. The library was generated by the immunoSEQ multiplex PCR assay. For the multiplex PCR, a mixture combining 60 forward primers for TCR Vbeta segments and 13 reverse primers for TCR Jbeta segments was used. Amplification of the CDR3 region of rearranged TCR beta genes was performed with a multiplex PCR assay on genomic DNA. The Illumina HiSeq System was used to sequence the amplified TCR beta libraries as 87-base-pair reads. Per the original workflow: A later analysis tallied around 87 million unique TCR beta chains across the 666 repertoires, and about 10 million of those chains were shared by two or more donors. To remove PCR and sequencing errors, raw reads were error-corrected and collapsed into unique sequences using a nearest-neighbor algorithm that merged closely related sequences. CDR3 sequences were aligned to IMGT reference sequences to assign V, D and J gene segments. For a sequence to be retained, at least a six-nucleotide match to both a V gene segment and a J gene segment was required. A rearrangement was called productive if the CDR3 had no stop codons and remained in frame with V and J, and every other rearrangement was called non-productive. Following IMGT convention, CDR3 was defined as the stretch from the second conserved V-encoded cysteine to the conserved J-encoded phenylalanine. In an earlier analysis of just under 600 of the donors, sequences lacking an unambiguous match to a single V gene segment were excluded. In an earlier analysis of about 590 of the donors, a V segment was called functional when productive rearrangements were above 56.7%, and segregating when the standard deviation between donors exceeded 5%. A statistical classification framework was developed to diagnose cytomegalovirus status using the catalog of TCR beta chain sequences. In a later analysis, V and J genes were assigned by comparing TCR nucleotide sequences against IMGT/GENE-DB human TR gene sequences. The TCRdist pipeline was used in a later analysis to assign CDR3 sequences and most-parsimonious VDJ recombination scenarios. In a later analysis, each TCR beta chain was defined by its CDR3 amino acid sequence together with its V-gene family, and reads lacking a unique V-gene family were excluded. A later analysis removed several hundred highly shared, low-generation-probability nucleotide sequences to deal with suspected cross-contamination and a sequencing artifact. A later analysis calculated a clonal expansion index for each public chain from normalized within-repertoire ranks of inferred template counts. Generation probabilities in a later analysis came from a VDJ recombination model fitted to out-of-frame rearrangements, and those results were checked against IGoR. In a later analysis, TCR-TCR, TCR-HLA and TCR-CMV co-occurrence was scored with hypergeometric tests, and a repertoire-size bias correction was applied to TCR pairs. To estimate false discovery rates, a later analysis permuted the HLA or CMV assignments 20 times. A later analysis grouped co-occurring TCRs with DBSCAN, adding TCRdist sequence similarity when clustering within HLA-allele-positive subsets. Repertoires with fewer than 30,000 or more than 120,000 public chains, plus five repertoires with anomalous nucleotide sharing, were excluded from co-occurrence clustering. This is the immuneACCESS table as TCRdb keeps it, with only in-frame sequences that have V and J called. A part of the clones is gone; compared with another copy, unresolved V genes explain less than half, and the rest is unexplained. That table supplies the V and J calls and clone size; D and trimming were determined from the DNA. The sample table holds 100,000 to 150,000 clones. Roughly 1.6% of the sample rests with the top ten.

The CDR3 numbers 15 residues from cysteine through phenylalanine. Solely the CDR3 DNA is kept, with 45 bases framed from the first base. V gives up 2 bases and J gives up 7 bases, and the segment between their germline ends measures 15 bases. The germline V gene yields MDHEN for CDR1 and SYDVKM for CDR2. Results and caveats for the whole study, not just this receptor: The classifier was reported to diagnose cytomegalovirus status with high specificity and sensitivity in both the original and validation cohorts. In the study, about 150 TCR beta chains were listed as associated with cytomegalovirus. Because counts were too low, roughly 16 rarely observed V segments, including chromosome 9 orphons, were excluded from the earlier analysis of roughly 580 of the donors. Only TCR beta chains were sequenced in this cohort, and the absence of alpha or paired-chain data limited detectable features. At a false discovery rate of 0.05, a later analysis linked fewer than 20,000 TCR beta sequences to specific HLA alleles. Because some donors lacked HLA typing at each locus, the association tests relied only on the typed subset. According to a later genetic analysis, donors in an Asian-associated ancestry cluster had fewer N-insertions in productive TCRs than the roughly 670-donor mean. According to the authors, the approach could potentially be generalized to other disease states and immunological phenotypes. An earlier analysis of approximately 600 of the donors showed that most TCR beta V segments appeared in productive rearrangements either about 90% or about 30% of the time, which broadly matched IMGT annotations. Most CMV-associated TCR beta chains appeared to be HLA-restricted in a later analysis, and the HLA associations seemed to be driven largely by CMV exposure. In a later analysis, TCR association rates were found to vary across HLA loci, with the most associated TCRs seen for DRB1 alleles and the fewest for HLA-C alleles. A later analysis reported that several top co-occurrence clusters appeared linked to parvovirus B19, influenza, CMV and Epstein-Barr virus. For the cohort, immune exposure information was limited to CMV serostatus. Across donors, most TCR sequences were observed very rarely, whereas some public TCRs were present in many individuals. Correlated functional status among segregating V segments might reflect linkage disequilibrium, but an unknown experimental factor could not be ruled out. A later analysis found that HLA-associated TCR beta chains were more clonally expanded and had lower generation probabilities than equally common non-associated chains. Strong co-occurrence of HLA alleles, especially DR and DQ, made assigning TCR associations to individual alleles difficult. A group of highly shared sequence variants was considered likely to be a technical artifact of the sequencing pipeline. The presence/absence analyses assumed that sequencing depth was roughly uniform across donors, and that assumption may not be true. A further reported finding was that TCR beta sequences accurately predicted the HLA-A and HLA-B alleles for most subjects in the first cohort. Because the 87-base-pair reads could not distinguish some IMGT-functional V segments, including TRBV6-2 and TRBV6-3, those segments were excluded. An association between a missense DCLRE1C variant and V-gene and J-gene trimming of TCR beta chains was found in a later genetic analysis and replicated in an independent cohort. In vitro tests confirmed that a few of the cytomegalovirus-associated TCR beta chains recognize cytomegalovirus antigens.

About this clone: Its antigen is currently not known.

The clonotype originates from a woman aged 35 to 49 in good health and CMV-seronegative. Sequences were obtained from PBMCs. In this chain, TRBV28 is recombined with TRBJ1-5, with the D gene not confidently named. The CDR3 has the sequence CASSLAGSVRQPQHF. The bases are TGTGCCAGCAGTTTAGCGGGGTCAGTAAGACAGCCCCAGCATTTT.